Listed here are 12 T cell receptor beta chains from one sample, sequenced in a study of blood T cell repertoires in COVID-19. Measured with immunoSEQ multiplex PCR; TCRdb has only the in-frame clones, and not every one. Of roughly 170,000 clones in the sample, roughly nine tenths were seen once. Sequencing used peripheral blood. The receptors stem from a man aged 65 to 79 with active or convalescent COVID-19.

The chain's CDR3 is CASRLRGGAGTDTQYF. CDR3 coding DNA: TGTGCCAGCAGACTGCGAGGGGGGGCCGGCACAGATACGCAGTATTTT. This chain connects TRBV2 to TRBJ2-3; TRBD2 is a possible D gene (7 bases). The ends were cut back, 6 bases at V and 1 base at J, with 17 bases in the middle. CDR1 is SNHLY, CDR2 FYNNEI, per germline. This CDR3 is 16 amino acids long. Full variable domain (missing parts from reference TRBV2 and TRBJ2-3): EPEVTQTPSHQVTQMGQEVILRCVPISNHLYFYWYRQILGQKVEFLVSFYNNEISEKSEIFDDQFSVERPDGSNFTLKIRSTKLEDSAMYFCASRLRGGAGTDTQYFGPGTRLTVL.

The rearrangement links TRBV4-1 to TRBJ2-2; 10 nucleotides match TRBD1. The germline CDR1 and CDR2 sequences are MGHRA and YSYEKL. V gave up 1 base and J gave up 4 bases; unmatched junction bases: 3. The CDR3 contains 16 residues. CDR3 coding DNA: TGCGCCAGCAGCCAAGTGGGGACAGGGGCCACCGGGGAGCTGTTTTTT. It codes for CASSQVGTGATGELFF.

The V and J genes are TRBV6-1 and TRBJ1-2; D is uncertain. V shed 2 bases and J shed 3 bases, with 10 bases lying between them. This CDR3 comprises 14 residues. CDR1 and CDR2 (germline): MNHNS, SASEGT. The CDR3 loop reads CASSETRVDYGYTF. CDR3 coding DNA: TGTGCCAGCAGTGAAACCCGGGTTGACTATGGCTACACCTTC.

This clone came up once. The CDR3 region is CASSQFPGDKPIASTGELFF. The CDR3, as DNA: TGCGCCAGCAGTCAATTTCCCGGGGACAAGCCCATAGCTAGCACCGGGGAGCTGTTTTTT. The genes are TRBV23-1 and TRBJ2-2; D may be TRBD1 (6 bases). TRBV23-1 is treated as an ORF (open reading frame) with a function not yet certain. The V end was cut by 1 base, the J end by 4 bases, with 25 bases between. CDR3 length: 20 amino acids.

This clone was detected once. The gene calls are TRBV4-1 and TRBJ1-1; the match to TRBD1 covers 9 bases. Germline V gene lookup returns CDR1 MGHRA and CDR2 YSYEKL. With V trimmed by 4 bases and J by 5 bases, 2 bases remained unmatched. This CDR3 is built from 13 residues. The CDR3 protein is CASSRTGETEAFF. As DNA, the CDR3 is TGCGCCAGCAGCCGGACAGGGGAGACTGAAGCTTTCTTT.

This clone occurred once. The junction departs from germline at one end; a sequencing error may be responsible. V usage is TRBV19 and J usage is TRBJ2-2; weak D call: TRBD2 (6 bases). The CDR3 runs 10 residues. The germline V gene encodes CDR1 LNHDA and CDR2 SQIVND (reference sequence). The CDR3 DNA reads TGTGCCAGTAGTGGCGGGAAGCTGTTTTTT. It encodes CASSGGKLFF.

The chain couples TRBV2 to TRBJ1-6, with TRBD1 matching 8 bases. Germline V gene sequence: CDR1 SNHLY, CDR2 FYNNEI. This CDR3 has 13 amino acids. Unmatched junction bases numbered 4, after V lost 6 bases and J lost 9 bases. The CDR3 DNA reads TGTGCCAGCAGCAAAGACAGGGGTTCACCCCTCCACTTT. Amino acid sequence: CASSKDRGSPLHF.

The J gene is TRBJ2-3, the V gene TRBV6-2 or TRBV6-3; 14 nucleotides align to TRBD2. The germline V gene has CDR1 MNHEY and CDR2 SVGEGT. V lost 6 bases, J lost 0 bases, and 5 bases stayed unmatched. The CDR3 is 17 amino acids. In DNA form, the CDR3 reads TGTGCCAGCAGCCCCGGGACTAGCGGGGGTAGCACAGATACGCAGTATTTT. Its protein product is CASSPGTSGGSTDTQYF.

The V gene is TRBV9, the J gene TRBJ1-1, with 8 bases matching TRBD1. This CDR3 has 15 amino acids. The germline V gene encodes CDR1 SGDLS and CDR2 YYNGEE. The V segment lost 3 bases and the J segment 8 bases; nucleotides outside the gene matches: 12. The CDR3 DNA reads as TGTGCCAGCAGCGGATTGCCGGGACAGGCAACCGAAGCTTTCTTT. This sequence encodes CASSGLPGQATEAFF.

V usage is TRBV29-1 and J usage is TRBJ1-2, with TRBD1 matching 7 bases. V lost 1 base, J lost 5 bases, and 13 bases stayed unmatched. The CDR3 runs to 16 residues. The germline V gene has CDR1 SQVTM and CDR2 ANQGSEA. The CDR3 loop reads CSVEGEGAHHPYGYTF. Written as DNA, the CDR3 is TGCAGCGTTGAAGGTGAGGGGGCCCACCATCCATATGGCTACACCTTC.

The chain is built from TRBV5-4 and TRBJ1-4; no clear D. V was clipped by 4 bases and J by 3 bases, with 10 bases between them. The V gene's germline CDR1 is SGHNT and CDR2 YYREEE (reference sequence). This CDR3 has 14 amino acids. The CDR3 reads CASSDKRANEKLFF. For the CDR3, the DNA is TGTGCCAGCAGCGACAAGAGGGCTAATGAAAAACTGTTTTTT.

V usage is TRBV4-3 and J usage is TRBJ1-4, with D uncertain. CDR1 LGHNA and CDR2 YSLEER come from the germline V gene. Deletions cut 6 bases from V and 8 bases from J, with 19 bases between. The CDR3 is made up of 15 amino acids. CDR3 coding DNA: TGCGCCAGCAGGAGAGTCCTCGAGGTCGGGGAAAAACTGTTTTTT. It yields the protein CASRRVLEVGEKLFF.